The 13 T cell receptor beta chains reported below all come from one sample, sequenced in a study of technical replicates of blood from several donors. The table came from immunoSEQ multiplex PCR; TCRdb's copy has only in-frame clones and leaves some out. The sample has tens of thousands of clones; 90% are singletons. The sequencing sample was made of PBMCs. The receptor source for this set is a human donor in good health. Some clones in this sample may be carry-over from other donors' samples.

The chain employs TRBV15 and TRBJ2-7, with D perhaps TRBD2 (5 bases). Trimming took 5 bases from V and 4 from J, leaving 21 bases between them. The CDR3 is 16 amino acids. Germline CDR1 is LNHNV and CDR2 is YYDKDF (reference sequence). DNA for the CDR3: TGTGCCACCAGCGTATGGCCCCCAGCGGAACCATACGAGCAGTACTTC. This codes for CATSVWPPAEPYEQYF.

CDR3 residues: CASSLGQGSYEQYF. The CDR3 region has the DNA TGTGCCAGCAGTCTCGGACAGGGATCCTACGAGCAGTACTTC. This chain uses TRBV6-5 with TRBJ2-7; 8 bases are shared with TRBD1. CDR1 and CDR2 from the germline V gene are MNHEY and SVGAGI. The length of the CDR3 is 14 residues. V trimming: 5 bases; J trimming: 1 base; junction bases outside the gene matches: 4.

The chain couples TRBV7-2 to TRBJ1-3; D gene unclear. This CDR3 has 13 amino acids. CDR1 SGHTA and CDR2 FQGNSA come from the germline V gene. V lost 5 bases, J lost 4 bases, and 9 bases lay in between. In nucleotides, the CDR3 is TGTGCCAGCAGCCGGACTTCCGGAAACACCATATATTTT. It is translated as CASSRTSGNTIYF.

The chain joins TRBV2 to TRBJ1-3; maybe TRBD1 (5 bases). The V end was cut by 3 bases, the J end by 1 base, with 10 bases between. The CDR3 has 15 amino acids. CDR1 is SNHLY and CDR2 is FYNNEI in the germline V gene. The CDR3 sequence: CASSDWGRSGNTIYF. In DNA form, the CDR3 reads TGTGCCAGCAGTGATTGGGGGAGGTCTGGAAACACCATATATTTT.

This clone was counted between two and nine times. The V call is TRBV19, the J call TRBJ1-2; weak D call: TRBD1 (5 bases). The CDR3 consists of 16 residues. Germline assignment: CDR1 LNHDA and CDR2 SQIVND (reference sequence). Deletions cut 3 bases from V and 8 bases from J, with 22 bases between. CDR3 loop: CASSIRKEQGGSGYTF. CDR3 bases: TGTGCCAGTAGTATCCGGAAGGAGCAGGGAGGATCGGGCTACACCTTC.

The J gene is TRBJ1-1, the V gene TRBV11-1; D gene ambiguous. V dropped 3 bases and J dropped 1 base, with 6 bases sitting between them. There are 13 residues in the CDR3. CDR1 and CDR2 from the germline V gene are SGHAT and FQDESV (reference sequence). The CDR3 sequence is CASSFEGNTEAFF. CDR3 bases: TGTGCCAGCAGCTTCGAGGGGAACACTGAAGCTTTCTTT.

This chain connects TRBV10-3 to TRBJ2-5; D is tentatively TRBD1 or TRBD2 (5 bases each). CDR1 and CDR2 (germline): ENHRY, SYGVKD. The CDR3 runs 15 residues. V dropped 10 bases and J dropped 4 bases, with 22 bases sitting between them. CDR3 residues: CATRVAMQDGETQYF. CDR3 sequence (DNA): TGTGCCACCAGGGTAGCGATGCAGGATGGAGAGACCCAGTACTTC.

This sequence joins TRBV7-6 and TRBJ2-2, with 13 bases lining up with TRBD2. Trimming cost V 5 bases and J 0 bases; bases outside gene matches: 3. Germline CDR1 is SGHVS and CDR2 is FNYEAQ. This CDR3 is built from 17 residues. The CDR3 bases are TGTGCCAGCAGCCTGGGGACTAGCGGGGCGAACACCGGGGAGCTGTTTTTT. It yields the protein CASSLGTSGANTGELFF. The full variable domain, completed using reference TRBV7-6 and TRBJ2-2, is GAGVSQSPRYKVTKRGQDVALRCDPISGHVSLYWYRQALGQGPEFLTYFNYEAQQDKSGLPNDRFSAERPEGSISTLTIQRTEQRDSAMYRCASSLGTSGANTGELFFGEGSRLTVL.

The V gene is TRBV27, the J gene TRBJ1-4; unclear D gene. The CDR3 totals 13 residues. V was shortened by 6 bases and J by 2 bases, with 7 bases between the two germline ends. CDR1 is MNHEY, CDR2 SMNVEV, per germline (reference sequence). The CDR3 protein is CASRLYTNEKLFF. For the CDR3, the DNA is TGTGCCAGCAGACTTTACACTAATGAAAAACTGTTTTTT.

The chain carries TRBV18 and TRBJ2-2; 8 nucleotides match TRBD1. Germline trimming cut 0 bases from V and 7 bases from J; bases unmatched to any gene: 7. The CDR3 spans 16 residues. Germline V gene data show CDR1 as KGHSH and CDR2 as LQKENI. CDR3 sequence (DNA): TGTGCCAGCTCACCACCCACAGGGGGTAGTGACGGGGAGCTGTTTTTT. Translation: CASSPPTGGSDGELFF.

The genes are TRBV30 and TRBJ2-1, with TRBD2 matching 11 bases. V was pared by 4 bases and J by 4 bases, with 3 bases of the junction left unmatched. The CDR3 consists of 14 residues. Germline loops: CDR1 GTSNPN, CDR2 SVGIG (reference sequence). CDR3 region: CAWKIAGGYNEQFF. CDR3 DNA: TGTGCCTGGAAGATAGCGGGAGGGTACAATGAGCAGTTCTTC.

CDR3 coding DNA: TGTGCCAGCAGCTTAACGGGAGGGCCCACAGATACGCAGTATTTT. It encodes CASSLTGGPTDTQYF. V is TRBV7-2 and J is TRBJ2-3, with TRBD2 identical over 8 bases. Germline assignment: CDR1 SGHTA and CDR2 FQGNSA. The CDR3 spans 15 residues. V shed 2 bases and J 2 bases; nucleotides not matched to a gene: 3.

The chain is built from TRBV7-2 and TRBJ2-7; D might be TRBD2 (5 bases). V gave up 5 bases and J gave up 5 bases, with 16 bases separating them. CDR1 SGHTA and CDR2 FQGNSA come from the germline V gene. The length of the CDR3 is 14 residues. The CDR3 reads CASSDDSGKHEQYF. DNA of the CDR3: TGTGCCAGCAGCGACGACTCGGGAAAACACGAGCAGTACTTC.